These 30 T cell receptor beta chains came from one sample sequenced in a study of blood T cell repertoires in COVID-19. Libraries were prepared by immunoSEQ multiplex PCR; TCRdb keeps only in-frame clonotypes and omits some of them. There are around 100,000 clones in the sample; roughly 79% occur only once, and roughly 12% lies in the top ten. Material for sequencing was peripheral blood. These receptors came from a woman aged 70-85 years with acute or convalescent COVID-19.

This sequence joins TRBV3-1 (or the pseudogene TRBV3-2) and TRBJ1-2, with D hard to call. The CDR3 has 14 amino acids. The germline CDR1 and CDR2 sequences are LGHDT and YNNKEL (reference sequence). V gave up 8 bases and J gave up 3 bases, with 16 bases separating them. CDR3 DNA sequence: TGTGCCAGCTGCCTCGGGGAGTTCCACTATGGCTACACCTTC. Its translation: CASCLGEFHYGYTF.

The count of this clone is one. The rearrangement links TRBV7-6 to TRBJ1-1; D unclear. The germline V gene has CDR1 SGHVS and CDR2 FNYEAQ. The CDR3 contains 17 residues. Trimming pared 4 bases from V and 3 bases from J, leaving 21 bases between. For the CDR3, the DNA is TGTGCCAGCAGCTCCGTCCCTCGGGGAGGAGGGCACACTGAAGCTTTCTTT. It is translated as CASSSVPRGGGHTEAFF. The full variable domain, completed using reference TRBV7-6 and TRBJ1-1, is GAGVSQSPRYKVTKRGQDVALRCDPISGHVSLYWYRQALGQGPEFLTYFNYEAQQDKSGLPNDRFSAERPEGSISTLTIQRTEQRDSAMYRCASSSVPRGGGHTEAFFGQGTRLTVV.

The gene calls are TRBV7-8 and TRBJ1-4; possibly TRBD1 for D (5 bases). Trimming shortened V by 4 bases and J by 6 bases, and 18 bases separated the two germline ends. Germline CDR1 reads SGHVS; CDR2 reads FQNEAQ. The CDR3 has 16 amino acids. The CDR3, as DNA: TGTGCCAGCAGCTCAGGGAAGGTGGATAGGGATGAAAAACTGTTTTTT. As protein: CASSSGKVDRDEKLFF.

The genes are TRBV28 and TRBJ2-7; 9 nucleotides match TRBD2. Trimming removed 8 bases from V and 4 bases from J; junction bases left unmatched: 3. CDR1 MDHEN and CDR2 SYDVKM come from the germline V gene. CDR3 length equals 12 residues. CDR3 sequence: CASGLAGYEQYV. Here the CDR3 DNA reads TGTGCCAGCGGGCTAGCGGGGTACGAGCAGTACGTC.

CDR3 amino acids: CASSPPVFAGGPEQYF. The CDR3 coding sequence is TGTGCCAGCTCACCACCGGTTTTCGCGGGGGGGCCCGAGCAGTACTTC. The chain employs TRBV18 and TRBJ2-7; 9 positions match TRBD2. The J segment lost 6 bases and the V segment lost 0 bases, leaving 9 bases of the junction unmatched. There are 16 residues in the CDR3. The germline CDR1 and CDR2 sequences are KGHSH and LQKENI.

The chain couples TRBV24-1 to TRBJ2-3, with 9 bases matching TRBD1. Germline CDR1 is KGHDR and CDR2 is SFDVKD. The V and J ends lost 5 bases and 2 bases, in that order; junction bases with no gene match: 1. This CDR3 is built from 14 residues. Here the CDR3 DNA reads TGTGCCACCAGTGTACAGGGGGCCACAGATACGCAGTATTTT. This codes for CATSVQGATDTQYF.

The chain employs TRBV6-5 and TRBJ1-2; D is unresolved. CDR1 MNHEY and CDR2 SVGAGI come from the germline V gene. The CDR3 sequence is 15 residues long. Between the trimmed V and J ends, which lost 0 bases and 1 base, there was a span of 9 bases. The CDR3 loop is CASSYSGDYNYGYTF. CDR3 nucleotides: TGTGCCAGCAGTTACTCCGGGGATTATAACTATGGCTACACCTTC.

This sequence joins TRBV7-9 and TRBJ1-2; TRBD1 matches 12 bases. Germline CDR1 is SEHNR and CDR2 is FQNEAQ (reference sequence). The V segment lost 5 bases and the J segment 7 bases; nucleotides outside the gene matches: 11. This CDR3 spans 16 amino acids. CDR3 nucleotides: TGTGCCAGCAGCCTTAATCCCGGGACAGGGGGCAGTGGCTACACCTTC. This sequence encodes CASSLNPGTGGSGYTF.

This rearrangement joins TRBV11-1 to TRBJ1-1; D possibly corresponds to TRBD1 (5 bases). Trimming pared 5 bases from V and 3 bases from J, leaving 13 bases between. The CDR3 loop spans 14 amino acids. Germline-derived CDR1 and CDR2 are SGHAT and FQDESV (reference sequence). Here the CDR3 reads CASSAREEDTEAFF. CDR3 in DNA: TGTGCCAGCAGCGCCAGGGAAGAAGACACTGAAGCTTTCTTT. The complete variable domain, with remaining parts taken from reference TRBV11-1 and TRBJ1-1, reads EAEVAQSPRYKITEKSQAVAFWCDPISGHATLYWYRQILGQGPELLVQFQDESVVDDSQLPKDRFSAERLKGVDSTLKIQPAELGDSAMYLCASSAREEDTEAFFGQGTRLTVV.

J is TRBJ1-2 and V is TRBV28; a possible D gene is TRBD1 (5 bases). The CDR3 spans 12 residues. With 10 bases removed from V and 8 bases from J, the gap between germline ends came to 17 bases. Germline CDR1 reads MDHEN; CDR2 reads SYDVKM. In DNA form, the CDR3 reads TGTGCCACCCTAGACAGTACAGGAGGCTACACCTTC. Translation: CATLDSTGGYTF.

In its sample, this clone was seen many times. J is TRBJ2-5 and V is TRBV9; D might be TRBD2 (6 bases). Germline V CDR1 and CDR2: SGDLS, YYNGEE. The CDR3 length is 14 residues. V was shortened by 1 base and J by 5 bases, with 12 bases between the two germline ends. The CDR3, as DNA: TGTGCCAGCAGCGTATGGGGCGGGGTGGAGACCCAGTACTTC. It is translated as CASSVWGGVETQYF. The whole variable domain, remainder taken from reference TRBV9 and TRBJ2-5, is DSGVTQTPKHLITATGQRVTLRCSPRSGDLSVYWYQQSLDQGLQFLIQYYNGEERAKGNILERFSAQQFPDLHSELNLSSLELGDSALYFCASSVWGGVETQYFGPGTRLLVL.

The CDR3 DNA is TGTGCCAGCAGCCCCCCCCCTCCCAGGTTAGGTGGCTACACCTTC. Translating gives CASSPPPPRLGGYTF. This chain uses TRBV6-5 with TRBJ1-2; D not resolved. Germline CDR1 and CDR2: MNHEY and SVGAGI. The V end was cut by 6 bases, the J end by 7 bases, with 21 bases between. This CDR3 is 15 amino acids long.

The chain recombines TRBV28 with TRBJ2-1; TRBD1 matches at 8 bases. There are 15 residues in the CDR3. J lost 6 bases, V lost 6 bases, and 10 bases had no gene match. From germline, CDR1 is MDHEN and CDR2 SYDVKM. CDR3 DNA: TGTGCCAGCAGCCGCCCTGGGACAGGAGGCAATGAGCAGTTCTTC. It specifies CASSRPGTGGNEQFF.

Here the CDR3 reads CASSMGTGGYEQYF. For the CDR3, the DNA is TGTGCCAGTAGTATGGGAACAGGGGGCTACGAGCAGTACTTC. This rearrangement joins TRBV19 to TRBJ2-7, with TRBD1 matching 8 bases. There are 14 residues in the CDR3. The germline gives CDR1 LNHDA, CDR2 SQIVND (reference sequence). V trimming: 3 bases; J trimming: 3 bases; junction bases outside the gene matches: 4. The whole variable domain, filled in from reference TRBV19 and TRBJ2-7, reads DGGITQSPKYLFRKEGQNVTLSCEQNLNHDAMYWYRQDPGQGLRLIYYSQIVNDFQKGDIAEGYSVSREKKESFPLTVTSAQKNPTAFYLCASSMGTGGYEQYFGPGTRLTVT.

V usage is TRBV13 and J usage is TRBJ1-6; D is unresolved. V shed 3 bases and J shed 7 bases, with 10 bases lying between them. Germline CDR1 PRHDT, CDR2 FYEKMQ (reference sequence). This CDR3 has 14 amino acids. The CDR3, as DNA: TGTGCCAGCAGCTTGGTACAGAGAAATTCACCCCTCCACTTT. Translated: CASSLVQRNSPLHF.

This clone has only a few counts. This CDR3 reads CASSYMRGRGYTF. The CDR3 region has the DNA TGTGCCAGCAGTTACATGAGGGGGCGCGGCTACACCTTC. The chain is built from TRBV6-5 and TRBJ1-2; TRBD1 aligns across 7 bases. The V and J ends lost 2 bases and 8 bases, in that order; junction bases with no gene match: 5. CDR1 is MNHEY and CDR2 is SVGAGI in the germline V gene. The CDR3 runs to 13 residues.

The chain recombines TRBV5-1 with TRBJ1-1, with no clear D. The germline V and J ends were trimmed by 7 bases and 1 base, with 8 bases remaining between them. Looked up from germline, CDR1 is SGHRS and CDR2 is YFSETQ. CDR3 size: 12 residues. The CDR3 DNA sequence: TGCGCCAGCCACGACACGAACACTGAAGCTTTCTTT. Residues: CASHDTNTEAFF.

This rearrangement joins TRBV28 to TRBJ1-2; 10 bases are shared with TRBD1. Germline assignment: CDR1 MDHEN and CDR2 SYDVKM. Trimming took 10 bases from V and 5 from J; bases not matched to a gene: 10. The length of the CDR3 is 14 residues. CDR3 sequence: CATTSPGQGYGYTF. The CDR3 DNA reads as TGTGCCACCACATCCCCGGGACAGGGGTATGGCTACACCTTC.

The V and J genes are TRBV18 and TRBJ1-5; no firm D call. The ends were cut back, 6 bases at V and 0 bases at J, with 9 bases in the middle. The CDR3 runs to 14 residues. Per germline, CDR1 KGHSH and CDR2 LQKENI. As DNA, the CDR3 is TGTGCCAGCTCCTCGAGGAGTAGCAATCAGCCCCAGCATTTT. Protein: CASSSRSSNQPQHF. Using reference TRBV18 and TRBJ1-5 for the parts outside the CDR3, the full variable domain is NAGVMQNPRHLVRRRGQEARLRCSPMKGHSHVYWYRQLPEEGLKFMVYLQKENIIDESGMPKERFSAEFPKEGPSILRIQQVVRGDSAAYFCASSSRSSNQPQHFGDGTRLSIL.

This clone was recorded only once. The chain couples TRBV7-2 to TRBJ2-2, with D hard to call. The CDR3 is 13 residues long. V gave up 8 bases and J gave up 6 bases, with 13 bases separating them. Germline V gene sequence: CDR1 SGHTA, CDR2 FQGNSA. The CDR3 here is CASGNPQAGELFF. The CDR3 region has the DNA TGTGCCAGCGGAAACCCCCAGGCCGGGGAGCTGTTTTTT.

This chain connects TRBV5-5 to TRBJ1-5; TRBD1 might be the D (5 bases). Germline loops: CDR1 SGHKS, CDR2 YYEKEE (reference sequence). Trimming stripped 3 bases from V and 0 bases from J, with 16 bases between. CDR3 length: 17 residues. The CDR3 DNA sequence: TGTGCCAGCAGCTCTTCCTACAGGATTTATAGCAATCAGCCCCAGCATTTT. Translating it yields CASSSSYRIYSNQPQHF.

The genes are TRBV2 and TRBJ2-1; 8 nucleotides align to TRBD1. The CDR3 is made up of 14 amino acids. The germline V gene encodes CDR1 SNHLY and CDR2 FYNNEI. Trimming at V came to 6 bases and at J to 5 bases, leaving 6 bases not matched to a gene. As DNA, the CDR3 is TGTGCCAGCAGGCAGGGGGCGTTAAACAATGAGCAGTTCTTC. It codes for CASRQGALNNEQFF.

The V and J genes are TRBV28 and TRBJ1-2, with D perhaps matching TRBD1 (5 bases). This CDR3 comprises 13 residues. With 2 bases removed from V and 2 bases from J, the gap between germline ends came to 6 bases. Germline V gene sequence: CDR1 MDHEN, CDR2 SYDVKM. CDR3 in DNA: TGTGCCAGCAGTTTAAACAGGAACTATGGCTACACCTTC. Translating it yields CASSLNRNYGYTF.

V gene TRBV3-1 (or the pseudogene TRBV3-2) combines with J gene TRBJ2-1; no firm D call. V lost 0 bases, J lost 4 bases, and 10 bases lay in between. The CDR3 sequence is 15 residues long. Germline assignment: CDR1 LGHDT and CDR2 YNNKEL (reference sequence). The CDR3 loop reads CASSQEIGRYNEQFF. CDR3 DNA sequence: TGTGCCAGCAGCCAAGAGATTGGCCGTTACAATGAGCAGTTCTTC.

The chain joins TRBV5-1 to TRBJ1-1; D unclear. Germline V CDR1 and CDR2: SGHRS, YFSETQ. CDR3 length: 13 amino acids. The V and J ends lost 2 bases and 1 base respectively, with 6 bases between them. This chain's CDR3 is CASSFPGNTEAFF. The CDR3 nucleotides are TGCGCCAGCAGCTTCCCAGGGAACACTGAAGCTTTCTTT. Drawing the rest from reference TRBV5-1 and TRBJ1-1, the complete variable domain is KAGVTQTPRYLIKTRGQQVTLSCSPISGHRSVSWYQQTPGQGLQFLFEYFSETQRNKGNFPGRFSGRQFSNSRSEMNVSTLELGDSALYLCASSFPGNTEAFFGQGTRLTVV.

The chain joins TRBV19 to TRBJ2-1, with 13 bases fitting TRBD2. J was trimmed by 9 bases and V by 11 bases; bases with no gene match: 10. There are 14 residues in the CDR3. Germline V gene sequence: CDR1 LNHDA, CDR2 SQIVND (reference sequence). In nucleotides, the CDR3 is TGTGCCGCGCTACTAGCGGGGGGGCCTGGTGAGCAGTTCTTC. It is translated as CAALLAGGPGEQFF.

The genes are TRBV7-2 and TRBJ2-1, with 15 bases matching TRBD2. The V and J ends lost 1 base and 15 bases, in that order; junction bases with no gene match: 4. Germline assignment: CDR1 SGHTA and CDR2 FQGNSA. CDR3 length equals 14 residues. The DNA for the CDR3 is TGTGCCAGCAGCTTAGGGACTAGCGGGGGGGCCCCGTTCTTC. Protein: CASSLGTSGGAPFF.

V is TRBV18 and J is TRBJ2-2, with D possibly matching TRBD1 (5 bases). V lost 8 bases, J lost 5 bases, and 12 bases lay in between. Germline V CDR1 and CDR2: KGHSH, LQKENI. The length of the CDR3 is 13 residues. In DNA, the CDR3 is TGTGCCAGCACGGACACGTTTACCGGGGAGCTGTTTTTT. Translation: CASTDTFTGELFF.

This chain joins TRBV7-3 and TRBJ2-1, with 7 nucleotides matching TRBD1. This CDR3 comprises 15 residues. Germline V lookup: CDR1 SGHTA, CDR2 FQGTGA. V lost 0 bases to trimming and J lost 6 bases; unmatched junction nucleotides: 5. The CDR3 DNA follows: TGTGCCAGCAGCTTAACGCAGGGGGTAATCAATGAGCAGTTCTTC. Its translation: CASSLTQGVINEQFF.

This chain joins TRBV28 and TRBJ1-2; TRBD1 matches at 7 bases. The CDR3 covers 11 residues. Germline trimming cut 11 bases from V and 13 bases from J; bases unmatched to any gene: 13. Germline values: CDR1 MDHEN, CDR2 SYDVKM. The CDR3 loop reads CAALHRGRATF. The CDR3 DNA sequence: TGTGCCGCGCTCCACAGGGGCAGGGCCACCTTC.